This T cell receptor (beta chain) came from a study of cytomegalovirus exposure and HLA in healthy donors (dated by TCRdb to 2016 to 2017). For the wider study: An earlier analysis of approximately 600 of the donors reported about 290 Gb of sequence data and some 120 million unique TCR beta sequences from about 179 million T cells. To predict cytomegalovirus infection status, the study brought together high-throughput TCR immunosequencing, statistical association of individual TCRs with disease status, and machine learning. Every discovery cohort repertoire had been produced on one sequencing platform. A separate validation cohort of approximately 120 different subjects was used in addition to the roughly 620-subject first cohort. Roughly 5 DR-DQ haplotypes were handled as single units for association and clustering because linkage in the cohort was strong. Genome-wide SNP genotypes for about 55% of the roughly 670 donors were used in a later genetic analysis, which treated that subset as a discovery cohort. Of the 300 to 450 genotyped donors, approximately 80% were placed in the genetic ancestry cluster associated with self-reported Caucasian donors. The number of typed donors differed by locus: about 620-630 for A, B, C, DRB1 and DQB1; approximately 520 for DQA1; 606 for DPA1; and 400 to 480 for DPB1. Both class I and class II loci were covered by HLA typing, at four-digit resolution. The study was designed to test whether signatures of past pathogen exposure could be identified by cataloging public T cell receptors. To decide whether each TCR beta V gene segment behaved as functional or pseudogenic, an earlier analysis of fewer than 750 of the donors relied on high-throughput TCR beta sequencing. Rather than using new phenotypic data, the later analysis identified candidate immune exposures from TCR beta sequences and from how often those sequences occurred across donors. Across 398 genotyped donors of the cohort, an average of about 200,000 unique TCR beta nucleotide sequences per donor were sequenced, and around 20% of those sequences were non-productive. A later analysis re-analyzed previously published TCR beta repertoires from 550 to 700 donors and added high-resolution HLA genotyping to study TCR occurrence patterns. Donor age, sex, ethnicity and CMV serostatus were collected together with the repertoire data. Using immunosequencing, the study profiled T cell repertoires from some 670 subjects and related those repertoires to cytomegalovirus serostatus. Around 300 gigabases of sequencing data and some 85 million unique TCR sequences were included in an early release covering roughly 600 HLA-typed donors. What the study reported, not specific to this receptor: The study listed 170 or so TCR beta chains as associated with cytomegalovirus. A further reported finding was that TCR beta sequences accurately predicted the HLA-A and HLA-B alleles for most subjects in the first cohort. Because HLA typing was unavailable for some donors at each locus, only the typed subset was used in association tests. V-gene and J-gene trimming of TCR beta chains was associated with a missense DCLRE1C variant in a later genetic analysis, and the association was replicated in an independent cohort. Correlated functional status among segregating V segments might reflect linkage disequilibrium, but an unknown experimental factor could not be ruled out. In a later analysis, about 16,000 TCR beta sequences were associated with specific HLA alleles at a false discovery rate of 0.05. A group of highly shared sequence variants was considered likely to be a technical artifact of the sequencing pipeline. In this cohort, only TCR beta chains were sequenced, and detectable features were limited by the absence of alpha or paired-chain data. Three of the identified cytomegalovirus-associated TCR beta chains were confirmed in vitro to be specific for cytomegalovirus antigens. Because counts were too low, some 16 rarely observed V segments, including chromosome 9 orphons, were excluded from the earlier analysis of several hundred of the donors. A later analysis found that HLA-associated TCR beta chains were more clonally expanded and had lower generation probabilities than equally common non-associated chains. It was suggested by the authors that the approach could potentially be generalized to other disease states and immunological phenotypes. The 87-base-pair reads could not distinguish some IMGT-functional V segments, including TRBV6-2 and TRBV6-3, so those segments were excluded. According to a later analysis, most CMV-associated TCR beta chains appeared to be HLA-restricted, and the HLA associations seemed to be driven largely by CMV exposure. According to a later analysis, TCR association rates differed among HLA loci, with DRB1 alleles showing the most associated TCRs and HLA-C alleles showing the fewest. Immune exposure information for the cohort was limited to CMV serostatus. In an earlier analysis of some 540 of the donors, most TCR beta V segments appeared in productive rearrangements about 90% or about 30% of the time, broadly matching IMGT annotations. A later genetic analysis reported fewer N-insertions in productive TCRs among donors in an Asian-associated ancestry cluster than the roughly 620-donor mean. Presence/absence analyses assumed roughly uniform sequencing depth across donors, an assumption that may not hold. Across donors, most TCR sequences were observed very rarely, whereas some public TCRs were present in many individuals. Cytomegalovirus status was reported to be diagnosed by the classifier with high specificity and sensitivity in both the original and validation cohorts. When HLA alleles, especially DR and DQ, strongly co-occurred, attributing TCR associations to individual alleles was difficult. According to a later analysis, parvovirus B19, influenza, CMV and Epstein-Barr virus appeared linked to several top co-occurrence clusters.

The library was prepared using the immunoSEQ multiplex PCR assay. For the multiplex PCR, a mixture combining 60 forward primers for TCR Vbeta segments and 13 reverse primers for TCR Jbeta segments was used. The CDR3 region of rearranged TCR beta genes was amplified from genomic DNA with a multiplex PCR assay. Amplified TCR beta libraries were sequenced as 87-base-pair reads on the Illumina HiSeq System. In the paper's pipeline: A later analysis tallied roughly 78 million unique TCR beta chains across the roughly 610 repertoires, and around 10 million of those chains were shared by two or more donors. A nearest-neighbor algorithm error-corrected the raw reads and collapsed the reads into unique sequences, merging closely related sequences to remove PCR and sequencing errors. To assign V, D and J gene segments, CDR3 sequences were aligned to IMGT reference sequences. For a sequence to be retained, a match of at least six nucleotides to both a V gene segment and a J gene segment was required. Rearrangements were classified as productive when the CDR3 lacked stop codons and remained in frame with V and J, and all other rearrangements were classified as non-productive. Following IMGT convention, CDR3 was defined as the stretch from the second conserved V-encoded cysteine to the conserved J-encoded phenylalanine. The earlier analysis of 587 of the donors excluded sequences that lacked an unambiguous match to a single V gene segment. An earlier analysis of around 600 of the donors classified V segments as functional when productive rearrangements were above 56.7% and as segregating when the standard deviation between donors was above 5%. A statistical classification framework was developed to diagnose cytomegalovirus status using the catalog of TCR beta chain sequences. V and J gene assignment, in a later analysis, came from comparing TCR nucleotide sequences with IMGT/GENE-DB human TR gene sequences. Using the TCRdist pipeline, a later analysis assigned CDR3 sequences along with most-parsimonious VDJ recombination scenarios. In a later analysis, each TCR beta chain was defined by its CDR3 amino acid sequence together with its V-gene family, and reads lacking a unique V-gene family were excluded. In a later analysis, approximately 640 highly shared, low-generation-probability nucleotide sequences were removed to address suspected cross-contamination and a sequencing artifact. For each public chain, a later analysis derived a clonal expansion index from normalized ranks of inferred template counts within each repertoire. In a later analysis, generation probabilities were computed with a VDJ recombination model fitted to out-of-frame rearrangements, and the resulting probabilities were checked against IGoR. Hypergeometric tests were used in a later analysis to score TCR-TCR, TCR-HLA and TCR-CMV co-occurrence, with a repertoire-size bias correction applied to the TCR pairs. False discovery rates were estimated in a later analysis by permuting HLA or CMV assignments 20 times. A later analysis grouped co-occurring TCRs with DBSCAN, adding TCRdist sequence similarity when clustering within HLA-allele-positive subsets. Co-occurrence clustering excluded repertoires with fewer than 30,000 or more than 120,000 public chains, plus five with anomalous nucleotide sharing. What TCRdb holds here is the immuneACCESS table cut down to in-frame rearrangements. Part of the clones is not present; checked against another copy, under half of the missing clones reflect an unresolved V gene, and the others are unexplained. The D gene and trimming were derived from the DNA, and the V and J assignments and clone size from that table. Recorded for this sample are roughly 190,000 clones; roughly 13% of them occurred a single time. In total, the top ten clones hold about 8% of the sample.

The cohort was made up of about 610 healthy bone marrow donors. All cohort members were sampled while nominally healthy, although unrecorded immune exposures were likely present. The donor tested CMV seropositive and was one of the 289 seropositive cohort members. A peripheral blood sample was collected from each donor, and TCR beta sequencing was performed on peripheral blood mononuclear cells. The Qiagen DNeasy Blood Extraction Kit was used to extract genomic DNA from the blood cell samples. From the germline V gene, CDR1 is MNHEY and CDR2 is SVGAGI. Here V drops 6 bases and J drops 5 bases, and the junction holds 5 bases not matched to any gene. The CDR3 covers 14 residues, taking in both the cysteine and the phenylalanine. The kept DNA is CDR3 alone, 42 bases in frame from the first base. This clone appeared a few times. This clone's antigen is unknown. Qualities for individual bases were not recorded, and no much larger clone is one base off.

This clonotype originated in a man aged 45-65 years in good health and CMV-seropositive. The chain couples TRBV6-5 to TRBJ1-5, with 9 bases matching TRBD1. Sequencing input: PBMCs. The sequenced DNA is TGTGCCAGCAGGGGACAGGGTTCCTATCAGCCCCAGCATTTT. It encodes CASRGQGSYQPQHF.